This entry concerns a single T cell receptor beta chain. As yet, its antigen is unknown. These data are taken from a study of cytomegalovirus exposure and HLA in healthy donors. There are 11 residues in the CDR3. The germline V and J ends were trimmed by 6 bases and 7 bases, with 9 bases remaining between them. Looked up from germline, CDR1 is MNHEY and CDR2 is SVGAGI. Overall study findings and caveats: In an earlier analysis, about 87% or about 30%: the productive usage of most TCR beta V segments. Confirmation in vitro established that a few CMV-associated chains were specific for CMV antigens.

A multiplex PCR was run with 60 Vbeta primers and 13 Jbeta primers. Sequenced by immunoSEQ multiplex PCR; TCRdb stores in-frame clones only, minus some. This table has about 99,000 clones, about 77% appearing once. This clonotype originated in a man aged 35 to 55 in good health and CMV-seronegative. The chain employs TRBV6-5 and TRBJ1-1; the D gene is possibly TRBD1 (5 bases). Sequenced: PBMCs. The CDR3 nucleotides read TGTGCCAGCAGCCGGGGACTTGAAGCTTTCTTT. Translation: CASSRGLEAFF.